The rows below give T cell receptor beta chains drawn from one sample of a study of CD8+ T cells in alopecia areata. This table comes from immunoSEQ multiplex PCR, and its TCRdb copy is limited to in-frame clones, with some not included. The repertoire holds roughly 210,000 clones, with 40% to 45% as singletons. Specimen: CD4+ T cells sorted from blood, collected at approximately week 37, from a patient treated with tofacitinib. The receptors were sampled from a human donor with alopecia areata. The CDR3 runs from the conserved cysteine through the conserved F or W. The order of the fields is clone size, D gene, J gene, V gene, CDR3 DNA, CDR3 protein. A D gene is named only where the DNA matches it firmly. Size is stated for part of the rows, as once, few or many counts, or as a class when the clone is expanded.

size: -; D: TRBD2; J: TRBJ2-1; V: TRBV19; DNA: TGTGCCAGTAGTATTCGGGGGGACAATGAGCAGTTCTTC; CDR3: CASSIRGDNEQFF
size: -; D: TRBD2; J: TRBJ2-7; V: TRBV11-2; DNA: TGTGCCAGCAGCACCGGACTAGCGGGAACTACGCAGCAGTACTTC; CDR3: CASSTGLAGTTQQYF
size: few; D: -; J: TRBJ2-1; V: TRBV10-3; DNA: TGTGCCATCAGTGGCGAGACAGAACACTACAATGAGCAGTTCTTC; CDR3: CAISGETEHYNEQFF
size: -; D: TRBD1; J: TRBJ2-5; V: TRBV28; DNA: TGTGCCAGCAGTTCTACTGACAGGGTCGGAGAGACCCAGTACTTC; CDR3: CASSSTDRVGETQYF
size: -; D: TRBD2; J: TRBJ2-3; V: TRBV28; DNA: TGTGCCAGCAACTTAGCGGGAGGCACAGATACGCAGTATTTT; CDR3: CASNLAGGTDTQYF
size: few; D: -; J: TRBJ2-1; V: TRBV5-1; DNA: TGCGCCAGCAGCTTTGTCCAGAGCTCCTACAATGAGCAGTTCTTC; CDR3: CASSFVQSSYNEQFF
size: few; D: -; J: TRBJ2-1; V: TRBV5-6; DNA: TGTGCCAGCAGCTTGGTTGGGGGTTCCTACAATGAGCAGTTCTTC; CDR3: CASSLVGGSYNEQFF
size: few; D: TRBD2; J: TRBJ2-1; V: TRBV2; DNA: TGTGCCACCAATATAGCGGGCTCTGAGCAGTTCTTC; CDR3: CATNIAGSEQFF
size: -; D: -; J: TRBJ2-2; V: TRBV11-2; DNA: TGTGCCAGCAGCTTAGGCGCAACCGGGGAGCTGTTTTTT; CDR3: CASSLGATGELFF
size: -; D: -; J: TRBJ1-1; V: TRBV30; DNA: TGTGCCCTAGGTGGGGGCGCGGACGTGGAAGCTTTCTTT; CDR3: CALGGGADVEAFF
size: -; D: -; J: TRBJ2-7; V: TRBV30; DNA: TGTGCCTGGAGTGGGGCGTTGCGGTCCGCCTACGAGCAGTACTTC; CDR3: CAWSGALRSAYEQYF
size: -; D: -; J: TRBJ2-7; V: TRBV27; DNA: TGTGCCAGCAGTCCAAAGCCCAGGGTTTCCTACGAGCAGTACTTC; CDR3: CASSPKPRVSYEQYF
size: -; D: -; J: TRBJ1-4; V: TRBV25-1; DNA: TGTGCCAGCAGTGACGTTGGGATTAATGAAAAACTGTTTTTT; CDR3: CASSDVGINEKLFF
size: -; D: TRBD1; J: TRBJ2-7; V: TRBV29-1; DNA: TGCAGCGTCTCAAGGACAGGGGACGAGCAGTACTTC; CDR3: CSVSRTGDEQYF
size: few; D: -; J: TRBJ1-2; V: TRBV29-1; DNA: TGCAGCGTTGTAGCCGGGGACTATGGCTACACCTTC; CDR3: CSVVAGDYGYTF
size: -; D: -; J: TRBJ1-5; V: TRBV7-9; DNA: TGTGCCAGCAGCTTTGGTTCTGGCAGCCTGAATCAGCCCCAGCATTTT; CDR3: CASSFGSGSLNQPQHF
size: -; D: -; J: TRBJ2-2; V: TRBV5-1; DNA: TGCGCCAGCAGCTTGGGCTCAGTTGAGAGGGGGAACACCGGGGAGCTGTTTTTT; CDR3: CASSLGSVERGNTGELFF
size: -; D: -; J: TRBJ2-7; V: TRBV6-5; DNA: TGTGCCAGCAGTTACCGACTGTACTACGAGCAGTACTTC; CDR3: CASSYRLYYEQYF
size: few; D: -; J: TRBJ2-7; V: TRBV28; DNA: TGTGCCAGCAGTTTGACCCCCAGGAGCTCCTACGAGCAGTACTTC; CDR3: CASSLTPRSSYEQYF
size: few; D: -; J: TRBJ2-7; V: TRBV29-1; DNA: TGCAGCGTTGCTAGCCCTCCCTTCGAGCAGTACTTC; CDR3: CSVASPPFEQYF
size: few; D: -; J: TRBJ2-7; V: TRBV6-5; DNA: TGTGCCAGCACCCGGGGAGTTTTCGCCGAGCAGTACTTC; CDR3: CASTRGVFAEQYF
size: -; D: -; J: TRBJ1-1; V: TRBV2; DNA: TGTGCCAGCAGAGTCCAGGGATGGAACACTGAAGCTTTCTTT; CDR3: CASRVQGWNTEAFF
size: few; D: -; J: TRBJ2-7; V: TRBV28; DNA: TGTGCCAGCAGCCCTCGGGACGGGATGAGGGACTACGAGCAGTACTTC; CDR3: CASSPRDGMRDYEQYF
size: few; D: -; J: TRBJ1-2; V: TRBV29-1; DNA: TGCAGCGTTGAAGATGGCGGGGGTTCCTATGGCTACACCTTC; CDR3: CSVEDGGGSYGYTF
size: few; D: -; J: TRBJ2-1; V: TRBV29-1; DNA: TGCAGCGCTTCACAGGGGGGGCAAGATGAGCAGTTCTTC; CDR3: CSASQGGQDEQFF
size: few; D: -; J: TRBJ1-1; V: TRBV5-1; DNA: TGCGCCAGCAGCCCCCCGGACCCGGGTCTGAACACTGAAGCTTTCTTT; CDR3: CASSPPDPGLNTEAFF
size: -; D: -; J: TRBJ2-3; V: TRBV5-1; DNA: TGCGCCAGCAGCTCGATAGGTACGCAGTATTTT; CDR3: CASSSIGTQYF
size: -; D: -; J: TRBJ2-7; V: TRBV10-3; DNA: TGTGCCATCGGTCCCGGCGGAGCCTACGAGCAGTACTTC; CDR3: CAIGPGGAYEQYF